These 31 T cell receptor beta chains came from one sample sequenced in a study of blood T cell repertoires in COVID-19. Clones were sequenced by immunoSEQ multiplex PCR, and TCRdb holds only the in-frame ones, with some missing. The table has 25,000 to 35,000 clones, 90% to 95% seen once. Sequencing was carried out using peripheral blood. These receptors all come from a human donor with active COVID-19. The donor label of this sample is uncertain.

The gene calls are TRBV15 and TRBJ2-2; 7 nucleotides align to TRBD2. The J segment lost 6 bases and the V segment lost 1 base, leaving 11 bases of the junction unmatched. The length of the CDR3 is 17 residues. CDR1 LNHNV and CDR2 YYDKDF come from the germline V gene (reference sequence). The CDR3 spells CATSRVSWVAGPGELFF. CDR3 DNA: TGTGCCACCAGCAGAGTATCATGGGTAGCGGGTCCCGGGGAGCTGTTTTTT.

The chain employs TRBV7-8 and TRBJ2-3; maybe TRBD2 (5 bases). The CDR3 loop spans 17 amino acids. The germline gives CDR1 SGHVS, CDR2 FQNEAQ. V was cut by 1 base and J by 0 bases, with 14 bases left in between. CDR3 sequence reads: CASSLGVSLASTDTQYF. The CDR3 bases are TGTGCCAGCAGCTTAGGGGTATCCCTAGCTAGCACAGATACGCAGTATTTT.

The V and J genes are TRBV13 and TRBJ2-7; D is possibly TRBD2 (5 bases). This CDR3 comprises 14 residues. V was pared by 0 bases and J by 6 bases, with 12 bases between. The germline gives CDR1 PRHDT, CDR2 FYEKMQ (reference sequence). CDR3 nucleotides: TGTGCCAGCAGCTTAGGCCTGGGGAGCGGCGAGCAGTACTTC. It translates to CASSLGLGSGEQYF.

J is TRBJ2-1 and V is TRBV18; D gene ambiguous. V was shortened by 3 bases and J by 5 bases, with 8 bases between the two germline ends. The CDR3 sequence is 13 residues long. Germline V gene data show CDR1 as KGHSH and CDR2 as LQKENI. The CDR3 nucleotides are TGTGCCAGCTCACCGGGCAGAAACAATGAGCAGTTCTTC. Its translation: CASSPGRNNEQFF. Looking up the rest from reference TRBV18 and TRBJ2-1 gives the full variable domain: NAGVMQNPRHLVRRRGQEARLRCSPMKGHSHVYWYRQLPEEGLKFMVYLQKENIIDESGMPKERFSAEFPKEGPSILRIQQVVRGDSAAYFCASSPGRNNEQFFGPGTRLTVL.

This rearrangement joins TRBV30 to TRBJ1-1, with 9 bases fitting TRBD1. Germline lookup yields CDR1 GTSNPN and CDR2 SVGIG (reference sequence). Trimming removed 1 base from V and 6 bases from J; junction bases left unmatched: 6. CDR3 size: 14 residues. The CDR3 sequence: CAWSDRGLIAEAFF. DNA for the CDR3: TGTGCCTGGAGTGACAGGGGGCTGATCGCTGAAGCTTTCTTT.

The chain links TRBV2 to TRBJ2-3, with D tentatively TRBD2 (6 bases). The CDR3 contains 13 residues. The V end lost 7 bases, the J end lost 5 bases, and 13 bases lay between the germline ends. CDR1 and CDR2 (germline): SNHLY, FYNNEI. CDR3 amino acids: CASNAGWEDTQYF. The CDR3 DNA reads TGTGCCAGCAACGCGGGGTGGGAAGATACGCAGTATTTT.

The V gene is TRBV4-2, the J gene TRBJ2-7; 7 nucleotides align to TRBD2. Germline V gives CDR1 LGHNA, CDR2 YNFKEQ. This CDR3 has 14 residues. The V and J ends lost 0 bases and 5 bases, in that order; junction bases with no gene match: 4. The CDR3 DNA follows: TGTGCCAGCAGCCAAGACGGGAGGCCCCACGAGCAGTACTTC. This codes for CASSQDGRPHEQYF.

This chain connects TRBV3-1 (or the pseudogene TRBV3-2) to TRBJ2-5, with 11 bases that match TRBD2. The CDR3 runs to 16 residues. Per the germline V gene, CDR1 is LGHDT and CDR2 is YNNKEL (reference sequence). Trimming removed 4 bases from V and 7 bases from J; junction bases left unmatched: 11. The DNA for the CDR3 is TGTGCCAGCAGCCCCGGACTAGCGGGCTCACGGGGGACCCAGTACTTC. Its protein product is CASSPGLAGSRGTQYF.

This chain joins TRBV28 and TRBJ2-5; maybe TRBD1 (5 bases). Germline values: CDR1 MDHEN, CDR2 SYDVKM. The CDR3 has 15 residues. Trimming took off 5 bases at V and 5 bases at J, with 18 bases between the two ends. The CDR3 sequence is CASSPLRQGSETQYF. DNA for the CDR3: TGTGCCAGCAGTCCGCTGAGGCAGGGTAGTGAGACCCAGTACTTC.

The gene calls are TRBV24-1 and TRBJ1-2; maybe TRBD1 (5 bases). CDR3 size: 14 residues. Trimming removed 7 bases at V and 3 bases at J, with 14 bases between. Germline CDR1 and CDR2: KGHDR and SFDVKD. CDR3: CATSEDRNDYGYTF. DNA for the CDR3: TGTGCCACCAGCGAAGACAGAAACGACTATGGCTACACCTTC.

J is TRBJ2-7 and V is TRBV30; maybe TRBD1 (6 bases). V shed 4 bases and J shed 3 bases, with 10 bases lying between them. Germline V gene sequence: CDR1 GTSNPN, CDR2 SVGIG (reference sequence). This CDR3 spans 12 amino acids. The CDR3 nucleotides are TGTGCCTGGACCAGGGGCCTCTACGAGCAGTACTTC. Residues: CAWTRGLYEQYF.

The rearrangement links TRBV7-2 to TRBJ2-5; D call uncertain. The CDR3 consists of 13 residues. Trimming took 2 bases from V and 2 from J, leaving 6 bases between them. Germline V gene sequence: CDR1 SGHTA, CDR2 FQGNSA. The CDR3 region has the DNA TGTGCCAGCAGCTTATTCCAACAAGAGACCCAGTACTTC. Protein sequence: CASSLFQQETQYF.

The CDR3 DNA reads TGTGCCAGCAGCCGGACAGGGCCGAGGGGGGAGCTGTTTTTT. Its protein product is CASSRTGPRGELFF. The chain couples TRBV3-1 (or the pseudogene TRBV3-2) to TRBJ2-2, with 8 bases fitting TRBD1. The CDR3 loop spans 14 amino acids. CDR1 LGHDT and CDR2 YNNKEL come from the germline V gene (reference sequence). With V trimmed by 4 bases and J by 8 bases, 6 bases remained unmatched.

The CDR3, as DNA: TGTGCTAGTGGTTCTTCGTACACCGGGGAGCTGTTTTTT. It yields the protein CASGSSYTGELFF. The genes are TRBV12-5 and TRBJ2-2; D uncertain. There are 13 residues in the CDR3. Germline V lookup: CDR1 LGHNT, CDR2 FRNRAP. The V end was cut by 4 bases, the J end by 3 bases, with 6 bases between.

V gene TRBV14 combines with J gene TRBJ1-1; D may be TRBD1 (5 bases). The CDR3 totals 14 residues. V was pared by 4 bases and J by 5 bases, with 14 bases between. Looked up from germline, CDR1 is SGHDN and CDR2 is FVKESK. This CDR3 is CASSPFGGGTEAFF. As DNA, the CDR3 is TGTGCCAGCAGCCCGTTTGGGGGAGGTACTGAAGCTTTCTTT.

The V call is TRBV5-1, the J call TRBJ2-2; weak D call: TRBD2 (5 bases). This CDR3 has 14 amino acids. CDR1 is SGHRS and CDR2 is YFSETQ in the germline V gene. The CDR3: CAAATGKNTGELFF. The CDR3 coding sequence is TGCGCAGCAGCTACCGGGAAGAACACCGGGGAGCTGTTTTTT. Based on the CDR3 plus reference TRBV5-1 and TRBJ2-2, the full variable domain is KAGVTQTPRYLIKTRGQQVTLSCSPISGHRSVSWYQQTPGQGLQFLFEYFSETQRNKGNFPGRFSGRQFSNSRSEMNVSTLELGDSALYLCAAATGKNTGELFFGEGSRLTVL.

The chain has TRBV6-6 and TRBJ2-1; 9 bases are shared with TRBD2. Trimming cost V 7 bases and J 4 bases; bases outside gene matches: 8. The CDR3 covers 15 residues. Germline assignment: CDR1 MNHNY and CDR2 SVGAGI (reference sequence). Here the CDR3 DNA reads TGTGCCAGCACCCACATAGCGGGAGAGTACAATGAGCAGTTCTTC. Its translation: CASTHIAGEYNEQFF.

CDR3 coding DNA: TGTGCCTGGAGTGGACAGGGGGTAGATACGCAGTATTTT. Its translation: CAWSGQGVDTQYF. The chain links TRBV30 to TRBJ2-3, with TRBD1 identical over 9 bases. After removal of 1 base from V and 5 bases from J, the junction contained 1 base not matched to a gene. Germline lookup yields CDR1 GTSNPN and CDR2 SVGIG (reference sequence). The CDR3 extends over 13 amino acids.

The chain joins TRBV5-1 to TRBJ2-3; D possibly corresponds to TRBD1 (5 bases). V shed 0 bases and J shed 3 bases, with 14 bases lying between them. CDR1 is SGHRS and CDR2 is YFSETQ in the germline V gene. This CDR3 has 16 amino acids. The CDR3 region is CASSLVFRQGTDTQYF. The CDR3 DNA sequence: TGCGCCAGCAGCTTGGTTTTCAGGCAGGGAACAGATACGCAGTATTTT.

CDR3 sequence: CASSYRGRPPQETQYF. The CDR3 DNA reads as TGTGCCAGCAGCTACAGGGGGCGGCCACCCCAAGAGACCCAGTACTTC. This chain links TRBV11-1 with TRBJ2-5, with 9 bases identical to TRBD1. Germline trimming cut 4 bases from V and 1 base from J; bases unmatched to any gene: 7. Germline-derived CDR1 and CDR2 are SGHAT and FQDESV (reference sequence). The CDR3 covers 16 residues.

This clone was counted a single time. The V and J genes are TRBV10-3 and TRBJ2-5; TRBD2 agrees at 14 bases. CDR3 length: 12 residues. The V and J ends lost 10 bases and 10 bases, in that order; junction bases with no gene match: 5. Germline assignment: CDR1 ENHRY and CDR2 SYGVKD. The CDR3 DNA follows: TGTGCCACAGGACTAGCGGGGGGAAACCAGTACTTC. Encoded protein: CATGLAGGNQYF.

The chain combines TRBV30 with TRBJ1-5; 7 nucleotides align to TRBD1. This CDR3 is 15 amino acids long. CDR1 is GTSNPN, CDR2 SVGIG, per germline (reference sequence). Losses at the gene ends were 0 bases for V and 4 bases for J; bases not matched to a gene: 6. This chain's CDR3 is CAWSVTGVMNQPQHF. CDR3 in DNA: TGTGCCTGGAGTGTAACAGGGGTGATGAATCAGCCCCAGCATTTT.

The chain joins TRBV6-6 to TRBJ1-2; unclear D gene. The CDR3 length is 15 residues. Trimming pared 0 bases from V and 4 bases from J, leaving 12 bases between. Germline V gene lookup returns CDR1 MNHNY and CDR2 SVGAGI (reference sequence). As DNA, the CDR3 is TGTGCCAGCAGTTACTCAGGACCCGAGGGCTATGGCTACACCTTC. Translating gives CASSYSGPEGYGYTF.

This clone has just one count. The V call is TRBV6-5, the J call TRBJ2-1; 8 nucleotides match TRBD2. V dropped 2 bases and J dropped 10; count of bases not matched to a gene: 10. Per the germline V gene, CDR1 is MNHEY and CDR2 is SVGAGI. There are 15 residues in the CDR3. The CDR3 is CASSYPGLVGVEQFF. DNA for the CDR3: TGTGCCAGCAGTTACCCGGGACTAGTGGGGGTCGAGCAGTTCTTC.

The chain uses TRBV3-1 (or the pseudogene TRBV3-2) and TRBJ1-1; D call uncertain. The ends were cut back, 4 bases at V and 0 bases at J, with 9 bases in the middle. Germline-derived CDR1 and CDR2 are LGHDT and YNNKEL (reference sequence). The CDR3 totals 14 residues. The CDR3 nucleotides are TGTGCCAGCAGCCCCCCTACGGTGAACACTGAAGCTTTCTTT. Translation gives CASSPPTVNTEAFF.

The gene calls are TRBV5-1 and TRBJ2-1; 7 nucleotides line up with TRBD2. The CDR3 spans 15 residues. Trimming took 1 base from V and 2 from J; bases not matched to a gene: 3. From germline, CDR1 is SGHRS and CDR2 YFSETQ. The CDR3 DNA sequence: TGCGCCAGCAGCTTGCGGCTAGCGGCCTACAATGAGCAGTTCTTC. As protein: CASSLRLAAYNEQFF.

The V gene is TRBV18, the J gene TRBJ1-5; D is perhaps TRBD1 (5 bases). V was trimmed by 3 bases and J by 4 bases, leaving 7 bases between them. Germline-derived CDR1 and CDR2 are KGHSH and LQKENI. The CDR3 spans 13 residues. The CDR3 is CASSPDSNQPQHF. The DNA for the CDR3 is TGTGCCAGCTCACCCGACAGTAATCAGCCCCAGCATTTT.

The chain combines TRBV27 with TRBJ2-3; D ambiguous. This CDR3 comprises 16 residues. Germline V gives CDR1 MNHEY, CDR2 SMNVEV (reference sequence). With 8 bases removed from V and 2 bases from J, the gap between germline ends came to 20 bases. CDR3 loop: CASALLPRVTTDTQYF. CDR3 bases: TGTGCCAGCGCCTTACTCCCGCGCGTTACCACAGATACGCAGTATTTT.

Written as DNA, the CDR3 is TGTGCCAGCAGCTCGGGACTAGCCCGAAGCTCTGGGGCCAACGTCCTGACTTTC. Its translation is CASSSGLARSSGANVLTF. V usage is TRBV7-2 and J usage is TRBJ2-6, with 9 bases fitting TRBD2. Per germline, CDR1 SGHTA and CDR2 FQGNSA. The V segment lost 4 bases and the J segment 0 bases; nucleotides outside the gene matches: 7. The CDR3 covers 18 residues.

The chain links TRBV18 to TRBJ2-3; no clear D. This CDR3 has 13 amino acids. In germline, CDR1 is KGHSH, CDR2 LQKENI. The germline V and J ends were trimmed by 3 bases and 0 bases, with 4 bases remaining between them. CDR3: CASSPSSTDTQYF. For the CDR3, the DNA is TGTGCCAGCTCACCCTCTAGCACAGATACGCAGTATTTT.

The V gene is TRBV28, the J gene TRBJ2-3; 10 nucleotides agree with TRBD1. There are 15 residues in the CDR3. Germline V CDR1 and CDR2: MDHEN, SYDVKM. V was clipped by 6 bases and J by 7 bases; unmatched bases: 10. The CDR3 DNA is TGTGCCAGCAGACCATCCCGGGACAGGGGAAATACGCAGTATTTT. Protein product: CASRPSRDRGNTQYF.